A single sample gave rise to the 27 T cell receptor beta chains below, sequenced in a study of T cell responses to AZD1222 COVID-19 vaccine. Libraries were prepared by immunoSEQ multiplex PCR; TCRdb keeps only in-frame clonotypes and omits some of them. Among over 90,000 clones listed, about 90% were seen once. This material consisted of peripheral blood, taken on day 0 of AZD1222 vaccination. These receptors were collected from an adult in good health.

The CDR3 sequence: CASSYSRGPSYEQYF. CDR3 coding DNA: TGTGCCAGCAGTTACTCTCGGGGGCCCTCCTACGAGCAGTACTTC. V and J are TRBV6-5 and TRBJ2-7; D tentatively reads TRBD1 or TRBD2 (6 bases each). Germline CDR1 reads MNHEY; CDR2 reads SVGAGI. The CDR3 length is 15 residues. V lost 0 bases and J lost 0, with 9 bases in between.

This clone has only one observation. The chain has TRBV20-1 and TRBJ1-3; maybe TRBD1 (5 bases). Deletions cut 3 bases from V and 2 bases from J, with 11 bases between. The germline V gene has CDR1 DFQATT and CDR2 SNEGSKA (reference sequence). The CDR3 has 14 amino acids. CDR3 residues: CSASSLGPGNTIYF. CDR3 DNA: TGCAGTGCTAGTTCTTTGGGGCCTGGAAACACCATATATTTT.

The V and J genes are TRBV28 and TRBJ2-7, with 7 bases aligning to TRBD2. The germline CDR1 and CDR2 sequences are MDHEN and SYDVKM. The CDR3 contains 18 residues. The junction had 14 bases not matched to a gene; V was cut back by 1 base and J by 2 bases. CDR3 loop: CASSLLSRGVFIPYEQYF. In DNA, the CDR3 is TGTGCCAGCAGTTTATTGTCCCGGGGGGTCTTTATACCCTACGAGCAGTACTTC.

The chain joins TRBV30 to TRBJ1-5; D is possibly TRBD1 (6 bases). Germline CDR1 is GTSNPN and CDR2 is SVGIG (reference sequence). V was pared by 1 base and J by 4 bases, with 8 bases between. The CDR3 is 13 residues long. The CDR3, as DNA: TGTGCCTGGAGTGCTCAGGGGAATCAGCCCCAGCATTTT. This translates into CAWSAQGNQPQHF.

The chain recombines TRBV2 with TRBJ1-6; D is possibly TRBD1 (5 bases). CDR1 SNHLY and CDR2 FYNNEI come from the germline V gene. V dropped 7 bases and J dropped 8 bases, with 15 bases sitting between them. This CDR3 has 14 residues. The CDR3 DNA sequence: TGTGCCAGCACCATGGGGGTCTCCTATTCACCCCTCCACTTT. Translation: CASTMGVSYSPLHF.

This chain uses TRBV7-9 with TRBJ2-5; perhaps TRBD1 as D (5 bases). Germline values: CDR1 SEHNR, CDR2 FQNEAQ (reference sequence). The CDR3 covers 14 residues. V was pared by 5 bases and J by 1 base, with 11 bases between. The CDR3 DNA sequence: TGTGCCAGCAGCCCCCCTAGGGGCCAAGAGACCCAGTACTTC. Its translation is CASSPPRGQETQYF.

Here the CDR3 reads CARSFTRDKHYNEQFF. CDR3 nucleotide sequence: TGTGCCAGAAGCTTCACCCGGGACAAGCATTACAATGAGCAGTTCTTC. The chain combines TRBV7-5 with TRBJ2-1; the table's TRBD1 call for D was not verified on the DNA. TRBV7-5 is a pseudogene segment. The CDR3 has 16 residues.

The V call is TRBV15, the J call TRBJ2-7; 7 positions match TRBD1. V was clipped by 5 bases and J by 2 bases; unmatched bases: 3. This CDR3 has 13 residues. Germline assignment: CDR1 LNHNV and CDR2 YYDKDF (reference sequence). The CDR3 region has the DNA TGTGCCACCAGCCGGGACAGACCCTACGAGCAGTACTTC. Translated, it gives CATSRDRPYEQYF. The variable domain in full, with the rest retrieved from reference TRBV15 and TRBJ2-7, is DAMVIQNPRYQVTQFGKPVTLSCSQTLNHNVMYWYQQKSSQAPKLLFHYYDKDFNNEADTPDNFQSRRPNTSFCFLDIRSPGLGDTAMYLCATSRDRPYEQYFGPGTRLTVT.

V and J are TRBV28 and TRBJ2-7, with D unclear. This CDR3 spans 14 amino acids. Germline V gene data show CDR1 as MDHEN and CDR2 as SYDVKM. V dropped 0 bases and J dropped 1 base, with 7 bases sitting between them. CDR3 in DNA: TGTGCCAGCAGTTTATGGGGTGGTTCCTACGAGCAGTACTTC. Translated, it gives CASSLWGGSYEQYF.

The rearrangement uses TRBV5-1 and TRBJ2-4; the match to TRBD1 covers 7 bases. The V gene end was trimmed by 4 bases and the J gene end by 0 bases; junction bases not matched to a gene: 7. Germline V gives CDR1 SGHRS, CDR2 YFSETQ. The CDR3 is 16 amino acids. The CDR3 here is CASSPQGVLAKNIQYF. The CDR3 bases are TGCGCCAGCAGCCCTCAGGGGGTCCTAGCCAAAAACATTCAGTACTTC.

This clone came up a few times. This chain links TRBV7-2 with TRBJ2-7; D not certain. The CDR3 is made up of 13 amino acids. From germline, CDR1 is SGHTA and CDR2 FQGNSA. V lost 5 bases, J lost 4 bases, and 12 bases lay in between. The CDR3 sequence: CASSVTFYYEQYF. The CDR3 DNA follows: TGTGCCAGCAGCGTGACATTTTATTACGAGCAGTACTTC.

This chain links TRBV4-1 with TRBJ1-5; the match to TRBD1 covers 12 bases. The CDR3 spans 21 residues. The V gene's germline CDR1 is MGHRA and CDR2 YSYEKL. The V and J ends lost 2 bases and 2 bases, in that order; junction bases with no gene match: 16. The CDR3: CASSQRGPGQGAPLGNQPQHF. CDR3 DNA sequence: TGCGCCAGCAGCCAAAGGGGGCCGGGACAGGGGGCCCCTCTAGGCAATCAGCCCCAGCATTTT.

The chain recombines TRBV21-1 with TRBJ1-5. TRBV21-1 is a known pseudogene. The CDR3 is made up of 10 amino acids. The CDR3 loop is CASLSQPQHF. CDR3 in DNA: TGTGCCAGCCTTAGTCAGCCCCAGCATTTT.

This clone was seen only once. CDR3 in DNA: TGTGCCAGCAGTCCCGGACTTGGCAATCAGCCCCAGCATTTT. Amino acids: CASSPGLGNQPQHF. The chain joins TRBV27 to TRBJ1-5; D unresolved. Germline CDR1 MNHEY, CDR2 SMNVEV (reference sequence). V gave up 5 bases and J gave up 2 bases, with 10 bases separating them. The CDR3 runs to 14 residues.

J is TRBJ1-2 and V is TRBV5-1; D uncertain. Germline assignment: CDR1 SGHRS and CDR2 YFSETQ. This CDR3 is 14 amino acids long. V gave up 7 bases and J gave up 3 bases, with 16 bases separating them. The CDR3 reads CASGPPLGDYGYTF. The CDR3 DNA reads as TGCGCCAGCGGACCTCCCCTGGGCGACTATGGCTACACCTTC.

The CDR3 protein is CASSSTDSYEQYF. The CDR3 coding sequence is TGTGCCAGCAGCTCGACAGACTCCTACGAGCAGTACTTC. The chain employs TRBV5-5 and TRBJ2-7; perhaps TRBD1 as D (5 bases). The CDR3 loop spans 13 amino acids. With 3 bases removed from V and 0 bases from J, the gap between germline ends came to 7 bases. Germline assignment: CDR1 SGHKS and CDR2 YYEKEE (reference sequence).

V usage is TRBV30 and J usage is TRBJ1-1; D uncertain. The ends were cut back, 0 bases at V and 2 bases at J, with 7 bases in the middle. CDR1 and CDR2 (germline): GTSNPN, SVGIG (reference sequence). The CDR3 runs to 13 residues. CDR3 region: CAWSVAVNTEAFF. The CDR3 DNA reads TGTGCCTGGAGTGTAGCAGTAAACACTGAAGCTTTCTTT. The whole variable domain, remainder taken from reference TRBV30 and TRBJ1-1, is SQTIHQWPATLVQPVGSPLSLECTVEGTSNPNLYWYRQAAGRGLQLLFYSVGIGQISSEVPQNLSASRPQDRQFILSSKKLLLSDSGFYLCAWSVAVNTEAFFGQGTRLTVV.

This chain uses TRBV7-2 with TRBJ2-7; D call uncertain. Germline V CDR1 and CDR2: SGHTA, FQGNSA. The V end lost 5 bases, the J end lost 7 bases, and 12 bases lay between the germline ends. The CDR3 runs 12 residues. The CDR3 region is CASSPASREQYF. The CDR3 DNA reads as TGTGCCAGCAGCCCCGCCAGCAGGGAGCAGTACTTC.

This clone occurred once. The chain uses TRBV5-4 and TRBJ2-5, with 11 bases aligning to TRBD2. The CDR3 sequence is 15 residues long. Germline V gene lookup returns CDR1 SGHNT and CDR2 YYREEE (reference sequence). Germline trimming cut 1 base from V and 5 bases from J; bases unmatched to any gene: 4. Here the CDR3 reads CASSLTSGGVETQYF. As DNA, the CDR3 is TGTGCCAGCAGCTTGACTAGCGGGGGTGTCGAGACCCAGTACTTC.

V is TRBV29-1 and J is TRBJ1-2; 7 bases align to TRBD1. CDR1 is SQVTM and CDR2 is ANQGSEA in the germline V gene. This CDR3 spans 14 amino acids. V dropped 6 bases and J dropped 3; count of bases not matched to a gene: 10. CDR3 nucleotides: TGCAGCGTCGAACAGGGGAGGGAGGACTATGGCTACACCTTC. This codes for CSVEQGREDYGYTF.

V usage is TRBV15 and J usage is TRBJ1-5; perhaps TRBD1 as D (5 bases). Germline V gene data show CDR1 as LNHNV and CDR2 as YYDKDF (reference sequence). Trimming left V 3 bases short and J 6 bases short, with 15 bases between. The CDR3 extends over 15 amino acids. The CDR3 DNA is TGTGCCACCAGCAGTGGGAAATCAGGGATTCAGCCCCAGCATTTT. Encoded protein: CATSSGKSGIQPQHF.

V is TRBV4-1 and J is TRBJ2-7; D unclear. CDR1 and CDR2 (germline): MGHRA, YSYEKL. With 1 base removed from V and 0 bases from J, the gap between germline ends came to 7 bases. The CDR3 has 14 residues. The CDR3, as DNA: TGCGCCAGCAGCCAAGTCGGCAGCTCCTACGAGCAGTACTTC. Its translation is CASSQVGSSYEQYF.

The CDR3 DNA is TGTGCCAGCTCACAAGCCGGGGCAGATCAGCCCCAGCATTTT. Translating it yields CASSQAGADQPQHF. The chain is built from TRBV18 and TRBJ1-5; tentatively, D is TRBD1 (5 bases). Germline values: CDR1 KGHSH, CDR2 LQKENI. V shed 4 bases and J shed 5 bases, with 12 bases lying between them. The CDR3 runs 14 residues. The complete variable domain, with remaining parts taken from reference TRBV18 and TRBJ1-5, reads NAGVMQNPRHLVRRRGQEARLRCSPMKGHSHVYWYRQLPEEGLKFMVYLQKENIIDESGMPKERFSAEFPKEGPSILRIQQVVRGDSAAYFCASSQAGADQPQHFGDGTRLSIL.

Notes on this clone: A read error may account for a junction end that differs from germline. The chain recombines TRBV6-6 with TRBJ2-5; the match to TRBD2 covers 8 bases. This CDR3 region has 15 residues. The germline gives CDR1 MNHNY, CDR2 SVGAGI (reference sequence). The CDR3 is CARSYPPGGAWDQYF. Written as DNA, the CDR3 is TGTGCCCGCAGTTACCCCCCGGGGGGGGCCTGGGACCAGTACTTC.

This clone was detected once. As DNA, the CDR3 is TGTGCCAGCAGTGTCCCGACTAGCGGGGGGGTCAATGAGCAGTTCTTC. This codes for CASSVPTSGGVNEQFF. The chain is built from TRBV2 and TRBJ2-1, with 14 positions matching TRBD2. This CDR3 spans 16 amino acids. Trimming removed 4 bases from V and 6 bases from J; junction bases left unmatched: 5. Germline V gene lookup returns CDR1 SNHLY and CDR2 FYNNEI.

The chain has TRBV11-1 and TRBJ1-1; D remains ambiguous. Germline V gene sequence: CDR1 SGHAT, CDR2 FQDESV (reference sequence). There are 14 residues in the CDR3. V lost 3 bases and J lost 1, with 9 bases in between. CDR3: CASSFLQPNTEAFF. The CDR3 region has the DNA TGTGCCAGCAGCTTCTTACAGCCGAACACTGAAGCTTTCTTT.

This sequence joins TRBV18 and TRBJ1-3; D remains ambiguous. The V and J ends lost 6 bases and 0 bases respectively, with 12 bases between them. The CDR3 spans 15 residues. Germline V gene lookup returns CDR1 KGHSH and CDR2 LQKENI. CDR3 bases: TGTGCCAGCTCCCCTTACGAGAGCTCTGGAAACACCATATATTTT. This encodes CASSPYESSGNTIYF. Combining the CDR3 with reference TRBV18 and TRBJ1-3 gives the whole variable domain NAGVMQNPRHLVRRRGQEARLRCSPMKGHSHVYWYRQLPEEGLKFMVYLQKENIIDESGMPKERFSAEFPKEGPSILRIQQVVRGDSAAYFCASSPYESSGNTIYFGEGSWLTVV.